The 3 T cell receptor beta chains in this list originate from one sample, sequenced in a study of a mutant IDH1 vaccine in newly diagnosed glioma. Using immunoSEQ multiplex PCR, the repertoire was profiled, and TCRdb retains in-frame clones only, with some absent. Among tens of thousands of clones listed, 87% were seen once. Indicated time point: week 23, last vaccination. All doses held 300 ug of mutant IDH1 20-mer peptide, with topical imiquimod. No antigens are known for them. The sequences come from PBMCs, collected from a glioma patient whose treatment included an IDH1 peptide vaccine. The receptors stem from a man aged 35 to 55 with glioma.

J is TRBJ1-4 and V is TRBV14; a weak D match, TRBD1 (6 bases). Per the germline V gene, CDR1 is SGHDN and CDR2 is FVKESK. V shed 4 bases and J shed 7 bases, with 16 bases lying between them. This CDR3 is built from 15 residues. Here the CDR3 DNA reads TGTGCCAGCAGCCGGATCCGGGACATGGGTGAAAAACTGTTTTTT. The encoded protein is CASSRIRDMGEKLFF.

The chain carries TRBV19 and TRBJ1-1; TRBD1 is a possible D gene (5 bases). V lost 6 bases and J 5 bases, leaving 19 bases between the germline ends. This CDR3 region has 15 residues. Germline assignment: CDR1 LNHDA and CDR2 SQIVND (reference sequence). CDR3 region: CASRLTPPGRTEAFF. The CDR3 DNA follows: TGTGCCAGTAGACTTACCCCCCCGGGGCGGACTGAAGCTTTCTTT.

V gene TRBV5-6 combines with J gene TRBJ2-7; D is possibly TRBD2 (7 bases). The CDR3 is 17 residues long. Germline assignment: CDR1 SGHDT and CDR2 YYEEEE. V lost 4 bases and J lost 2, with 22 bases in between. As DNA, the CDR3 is TGTGCCAGCAGCAGGCCAGGCCCACGGGGGGCCACCTACGAGCAGTACTTC. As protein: CASSRPGPRGATYEQYF.